These 10 T cell receptor beta chains originate from one sample sequenced in a study of T cell changes during pregnancy in multiple sclerosis. Measured with immunoSEQ multiplex PCR; TCRdb has only the in-frame clones, and not every one. The sample comprises about 40,000 clones, 91% of which are singletons, and around 0.5% rests with the top ten. Sequencing used CD4+ T cells from peripheral blood mononuclear cells, obtained in the third trimester of pregnancy. These receptors were obtained from a female donor in good health, enrolled as a control in a pregnancy study.

The J gene is TRBJ2-7, the V gene TRBV6-6; D remains ambiguous. V was cut by 6 bases and J by 5 bases, with 11 bases left in between. The germline V gene has CDR1 MNHNY and CDR2 SVGAGI (reference sequence). The CDR3 is made up of 12 amino acids. The CDR3 spells CASSPGGHEQYF. For the CDR3, the DNA is TGTGCCAGCAGCCCCGGCGGTCACGAGCAGTACTTC.

The chain uses TRBV5-3 and TRBJ2-2; TRBD1 matches 9 bases. TRBV5-3 is noted as an ORF with a role that remains uncertain. The CDR3 runs to 14 residues. Trimming cost V 7 bases and J 6 bases; bases outside gene matches: 7. The CDR3 loop is CARSDRGKSGELFF. In nucleotides, the CDR3 is TGTGCCAGATCCGACAGGGGGAAGTCCGGGGAGCTGTTTTTT.

The rearrangement joins TRBV5-8 to TRBJ2-5; 9 bases match TRBD2. Losses at the gene ends were 4 bases for V and 5 bases for J; bases not matched to a gene: 9. The CDR3 contains 15 residues. Germline assignment: CDR1 SGHTS and CDR2 YDEGEE. The CDR3 here is CASSLGLATEETQYF. As DNA, the CDR3 is TGTGCCAGCAGCCTGGGACTAGCAACGGAGGAGACCCAGTACTTC.

The V and J genes are TRBV30 and TRBJ2-1; TRBD1 agrees at 11 bases. Germline CDR1 reads GTSNPN; CDR2 reads SVGIG (reference sequence). V shed 3 bases and J 6 bases; nucleotides not matched to a gene: 4. The CDR3 loop spans 14 amino acids. CDR3: CAWSAGTGGNEQFF. The CDR3 DNA sequence: TGTGCCTGGAGCGCCGGGACAGGGGGCAATGAGCAGTTCTTC.

This chain links TRBV4-1 with TRBJ2-1; TRBD1 aligns across 9 bases. CDR3 length equals 16 residues. Looked up from germline, CDR1 is MGHRA and CDR2 is YSYEKL. The J segment lost 4 bases and the V segment lost 6 bases, leaving 10 bases of the junction unmatched. CDR3 region: CASRGVLDRGYNEQFF. For the CDR3, the DNA is TGCGCCAGCAGGGGGGTGTTGGACAGGGGTTACAATGAGCAGTTCTTC.

J is TRBJ2-7 and V is TRBV28; 8 bases map to TRBD1. V dropped 5 bases and J dropped 2; count of bases not matched to a gene: 5. The CDR3 loop spans 14 amino acids. Per the germline V gene, CDR1 is MDHEN and CDR2 is SYDVKM. CDR3 in DNA: TGTGCCAGCAGTACCCGGGACAGGACCTACGAGCAGTACTTC. Its translation is CASSTRDRTYEQYF. The complete variable domain, with remaining parts taken from reference TRBV28 and TRBJ2-7, reads DVKVTQSSRYLVKRTGEKVFLECVQDMDHENMFWYRQDPGLGLRLIYFSYDVKMKEKGDIPEGYSVSREKKERFSLILESASTNQTSMYLCASSTRDRTYEQYFGPGTRLTVT.

The chain combines TRBV5-1 with TRBJ2-5; tentatively, D is TRBD2 (6 bases). CDR1 and CDR2 from the germline V gene are SGHRS and YFSETQ. The CDR3 is 15 amino acids. Trimming took off 4 bases at V and 2 bases at J, with 15 bases between the two ends. The CDR3 DNA sequence: TGCGCCAGCAGCGGAGGGTTACAGTGGCAAGAGACCCAGTACTTC. Translated: CASSGGLQWQETQYF.

The chain carries TRBV13 and TRBJ2-3; TRBD2 matches at 8 bases. This CDR3 spans 18 amino acids. Germline V CDR1 and CDR2: PRHDT, FYEKMQ (reference sequence). With V trimmed by 0 bases and J by 2 bases, 10 bases remained unmatched. The CDR3 DNA sequence: TGTGCCAGCAGCTTAGGCCGGGGACTAGGGGGGAACACAGATACGCAGTATTTT. Amino acid sequence: CASSLGRGLGGNTDTQYF.

The chain recombines TRBV5-1 with TRBJ1-1; tentative D call: TRBD1 (6 bases). The germline CDR1 and CDR2 sequences are SGHRS and YFSETQ. The germline V and J ends were trimmed by 4 bases and 4 bases, with 17 bases remaining between them. This CDR3 region has 15 residues. This chain's CDR3 is CASSPATGPITEAFF. CDR3 sequence (DNA): TGCGCCAGCAGCCCGGCGACAGGACCTATCACTGAAGCTTTCTTT.

The count of this clone is one. CDR3 protein: CASSLTSGGQETQYF. In nucleotides, the CDR3 is TGTGCCAGCAGCTTAACAAGCGGGGGGCAAGAGACCCAGTACTTC. The rearrangement links TRBV7-3 to TRBJ2-5, with TRBD2 identical over 9 bases. V gave up 0 bases and J gave up 2 bases; unmatched junction bases: 1. The CDR3 totals 15 residues. Germline assignment: CDR1 SGHTA and CDR2 FQGTGA.